Shown below are 14 T cell receptor beta chains from a single sample sequenced in a study of T cell repertoires in cytomegalovirus infection. TCRdb reprocessed the reads with MiXCR, giving one entry per CDR3 protein. The sample lists about 310,000 distinct CDR3 sequences, around a sixth seen once, with more than 10% in the top ten. Sample: PBMCs. The receptors were gathered from a human donor in good health (CMV status not recorded). Some clones in this sample may be carry-over from other donors' samples.

In its sample, this clonotype was seen a few times. The chain links TRBV4-1 to TRBJ1-3; no clear D. V was pared by 4 bases and J by 9 bases, with 16 bases between. The CDR3 has 14 residues. Germline loops: CDR1 MGHRA, CDR2 YSYEKL. In DNA form, the CDR3 reads TGCGCCAGCAGCCCCACACTGGCGACCGGCACCATATATTTT. It specifies CASSPTLATGTIYF.

This clonotype was recorded a few times. The rearrangement joins TRBV6-6 to TRBJ1-1, with 7 bases that match TRBD1. The CDR3 has 14 amino acids. V lost 4 bases and J lost 4; bases outside the gene matches: 6. Looked up from germline, CDR1 is MNHNY and CDR2 is SVGAGI (reference sequence). CDR3 DNA sequence: TGTGCCAGCAGTTCCGACAGGGTGGCCACTGAAGCTTTCTTT. This encodes CASSSDRVATEAFF.

The genes are TRBV4-1 and TRBJ1-6, with D possibly TRBD1 on 5 matching bases. The CDR3 runs to 15 residues. The germline V gene encodes CDR1 MGHRA and CDR2 YSYEKL. V lost 1 base, J lost 6 bases, and 10 bases lay in between. This chain's CDR3 is CASSQGGTSNSPLHF. DNA for the CDR3: TGCGCCAGCAGCCAAGGGGGGACGAGTAATTCACCCCTCCACTTT.

This clonotype was counted at least ten times. The chain recombines TRBV7-2 with TRBJ2-2; D remains unclear. This CDR3 is built from 14 residues. V was cut by 2 bases and J by 1 base, with 5 bases left in between. Germline V gene sequence: CDR1 SGHTA, CDR2 FQGNSA. The chain's CDR3 is CASSLIRNTGELFF. CDR3 nucleotides: TGTGCCAGCAGCTTAATTAGGAACACCGGGGAGCTGTTTTTT. The entire variable domain, with the rest obtained from reference TRBV7-2 and TRBJ2-2, is as follows: GAGVSQSPSNKVTEKGKDVELRCDPISGHTALYWYRQSLGQGLEFLIYFQGNSAPDKSGLPSDRFSAERTGGSVSTLTIQRTQQEDSAVYLCASSLIRNTGELFFGEGSRLTVL.

This clonotype was counted only a few times. The chain recombines TRBV4-1 with TRBJ2-5; D possibly matches TRBD1 or TRBD2 (5 bases each). V lost 0 bases, J lost 0 bases, and 17 bases lay in between. The CDR3 totals 18 residues. The germline V gene has CDR1 MGHRA and CDR2 YSYEKL. The DNA of the CDR3 is TGCGCCAGCAGCCAAGATGAAACGGGGCCGACTTACCAAGAGACCCAGTACTTC. Protein sequence: CASSQDETGPTYQETQYF.

This clonotype has more than one count but fewer than ten. The CDR3 here is CSATSTGYGNQPQHF. CDR3 nucleotide sequence: TGCAGTGCAACGTCTACAGGGTACGGCAATCAGCCCCAGCATTTT. V and J are TRBV20-1 and TRBJ1-5; D is possibly TRBD1 (6 bases). CDR3 length equals 15 residues. The V gene lost 6 bases and the J gene lost 2 bases, with 17 bases spanning the gap. The germline CDR1 and CDR2 sequences are DFQATT and SNEGSKA (reference sequence).

This chain uses TRBV28 with TRBJ2-7; 7 bases fit TRBD2. The CDR3 is 15 amino acids. Per germline, CDR1 MDHEN and CDR2 SYDVKM. V gave up 8 bases and J gave up 2 bases; unmatched junction bases: 12. The CDR3 spells CASGGPRTRTYEQYF. The CDR3 region has the DNA TGTGCCAGCGGCGGTCCCCGGACTAGGACCTACGAGCAGTACTTC.

This clonotype was counted at least ten times. The chain is built from TRBV7-2 and TRBJ2-5; 8 bases are shared with TRBD2. CDR3 length equals 16 residues. Germline assignment: CDR1 SGHTA and CDR2 FQGNSA. After removal of 0 bases from V and 2 bases from J, the junction contained 5 bases not matched to a gene. This chain's CDR3 is CASSLAPRGGQETQYF. The CDR3 nucleotides read TGTGCCAGCAGCTTAGCGCCCCGGGGGGGACAAGAGACCCAGTACTTC.

This clonotype was counted a few times. The J gene is TRBJ2-3, the V gene TRBV7-9; D is perhaps TRBD1 or TRBD2 (5 bases each). The CDR3 contains 14 residues. Germline assignment: CDR1 SEHNR and CDR2 FQNEAQ (reference sequence). V was trimmed by 7 bases and J by 0 bases, leaving 11 bases between them. CDR3 protein: CASNGTWSTDTQYF. CDR3 sequence (DNA): TGTGCCAGCAACGGGACGTGGAGCACAGATACGCAGTATTTT.

This clonotype came up a few times. V and J are TRBV6-1 and TRBJ1-1, with 11 bases that match TRBD1. V dropped 6 bases and J dropped 4; count of bases not matched to a gene: 7. CDR1 is MNHNS, CDR2 SASEGT, per germline. CDR3 size: 15 residues. The CDR3 nucleotides read TGTGCCAGCAGACTACTGGGGACAGGGGGCACTGAAGCTTTCTTT. Its translation is CASRLLGTGGTEAFF.

The gene calls are TRBV12-3 or TRBV12-4 and TRBJ2-2; 14 bases line up with TRBD2. The CDR3 is made up of 17 amino acids. The ends lost 6 bases at V and 1 base at J; junction bases unmatched: 4. DNA of the CDR3: TGTGCCAGCAGCCCGACTAGCGGGGGGGTGAACACCGGGGAGCTGTTTTTT. This translates into CASSPTSGGVNTGELFF.

This clonotype was detected ten times or more. The J gene is TRBJ2-5, the V gene TRBV3-1; D is perhaps TRBD2 (5 bases). V dropped 1 base and J dropped 5 bases, with 11 bases sitting between them. Germline lookup yields CDR1 LGHDT and CDR2 YNNKEL (reference sequence). The CDR3 runs 14 residues. CDR3 amino acids: CASSQGTVGETQYF. CDR3 bases: TGTGCCAGCAGCCAAGGGACTGTGGGGGAGACCCAGTACTTC.

This clonotype showed up just a few times. The rearrangement joins TRBV20-1 to TRBJ2-7; 9 bases agree with TRBD2. The CDR3 loop spans 13 amino acids. V shed 6 bases, J shed 6 bases, and the junction held 9 bases outside the gene matches. The germline gives CDR1 DFQATT, CDR2 SNEGSKA (reference sequence). For the CDR3, the DNA is TGCAGTGCCGTCCCCGCGGGGGGGCGCGAGCAGTACTTC. Protein sequence: CSAVPAGGREQYF.

The V and J genes are TRBV18 and TRBJ1-1; D unclear. Germline values: CDR1 KGHSH, CDR2 LQKENI. Trimming took 0 bases from V and 3 from J, leaving 11 bases between them. The CDR3 loop spans 15 amino acids. CDR3 protein: CASSPPSLGDTEAFF. The CDR3 DNA is TGTGCCAGCTCACCACCGTCCCTCGGAGACACTGAAGCTTTCTTT.